The 26 T cell receptor beta chains below come from one sample, sequenced in a study of shared clonotypes between healthy human individuals. The data were produced by immunoSEQ multiplex PCR, yet TCRdb's version contains in-frame clones alone and is incomplete. The sample carries nearly 500,000 clones, 76% recorded once. The sample comprised PBMCs. The source is a woman aged 35 to 49 in good health. Some clones in this sample may be carry-over from other donors' samples.

The CDR3 DNA sequence: TGTGCCAGCAGTTCGCCGGGACAGTCCCCTTACGAGCAGTACTTC. Translation: CASSSPGQSPYEQYF. The chain is built from TRBV28 and TRBJ2-7; 7 nucleotides match TRBD1. Germline V gives CDR1 MDHEN, CDR2 SYDVKM. V trimming: 4 bases; J trimming: 4 bases; junction bases outside the gene matches: 10. The CDR3 runs 15 residues.

This clone was counted a few times. In DNA form, the CDR3 reads TGTGCCAGCAGCTTAGTGGGGTCTGAAGCTTTCTTT. Translating it yields CASSLVGSEAFF. The V gene is TRBV7-9, the J gene TRBJ1-1, with unresolved D. Germline V gene lookup returns CDR1 SEHNR and CDR2 FQNEAQ (reference sequence). This CDR3 comprises 12 residues. Trimming pared 1 base from V and 6 bases from J, leaving 6 bases between.

This chain uses TRBV4-3 with TRBJ1-2; 7 positions agree with TRBD1. V lost 0 bases, J lost 1 base, and 2 bases stayed unmatched. CDR3 size: 15 residues. Germline V gives CDR1 LGHNA, CDR2 YSLEER. The CDR3 sequence is CASSQDDRDNYGYTF. CDR3 DNA: TGCGCCAGCAGCCAAGACGACAGGGATAACTATGGCTACACCTTC.

The CDR3 sequence is CASSGGTALQNTGELFF. As DNA, the CDR3 is TGTGCCAGCAGCGGAGGGACAGCCCTACAGAACACCGGGGAGCTGTTTTTT. V and J are TRBV11-3 and TRBJ2-2, with D maybe TRBD1 (7 bases). The V gene lost 5 bases and the J gene lost 1 base, with 17 bases spanning the gap. CDR1 and CDR2 (germline): SGHNT, YENEEA. This CDR3 is built from 17 residues.

This chain joins TRBV19 and TRBJ1-1; D gene ambiguous. V was shortened by 5 bases and J by 1 base, with 5 bases between the two germline ends. This CDR3 spans 12 amino acids. Germline CDR1 LNHDA, CDR2 SQIVND (reference sequence). CDR3 coding DNA: TGTGCCAGTAGTTCTGGGAACACTGAAGCTTTCTTT. It yields the protein CASSSGNTEAFF.

J is TRBJ2-7 and V is TRBV6-6; D ambiguous. Between the trimmed V and J ends, which lost 0 bases and 1 base, there was a span of 10 bases. The CDR3 extends over 15 amino acids. Germline CDR1 MNHNY, CDR2 SVGAGI (reference sequence). The CDR3 spells CASSYSIGQSYEQYF. The DNA for the CDR3 is TGTGCCAGCAGTTACTCGATTGGTCAGTCCTACGAGCAGTACTTC.

V usage is TRBV2 and J usage is TRBJ2-5; TRBD1 agrees at 12 bases. CDR1 is SNHLY and CDR2 is FYNNEI in the germline V gene. J gave up 5 bases and V 8 bases, and 6 bases lay outside the gene matches. The CDR3 length is 14 residues. The CDR3 DNA follows: TGTGCCAGCCTCCGGGACAGGGGGCTTGAGACCCAGTACTTC. Its translation: CASLRDRGLETQYF.

This clone was counted once. The chain carries TRBV5-1 and TRBJ1-1; perhaps TRBD1 as D (5 bases). Looked up from germline, CDR1 is SGHRS and CDR2 is YFSETQ. V was trimmed by 6 bases and J by 1 base, leaving 16 bases between them. There are 15 residues in the CDR3. Here the CDR3 reads CASNPAIGQNTEAFF. The CDR3, as DNA: TGCGCCAGCAACCCAGCAATAGGACAGAACACTGAAGCTTTCTTT.

V is TRBV14 and J is TRBJ2-3; TRBD2 might be the D (6 bases). Per germline, CDR1 SGHDN and CDR2 FVKESK. CDR3 length: 14 amino acids. V lost 6 bases to trimming and J lost 6 bases, with 16 bases between them. CDR3 sequence reads: CASSPRLGGDTQYF. The CDR3 nucleotides are TGTGCCAGCAGTCCGAGACTAGGTGGGGATACGCAGTATTTT.

The rearrangement links TRBV4-1 to TRBJ2-1; 14 bases are shared with TRBD2. CDR3 length equals 16 residues. The junction had 8 bases not matched to a gene; V was cut back by 3 bases and J by 10 bases. CDR1 MGHRA and CDR2 YSYEKL come from the germline V gene. CDR3 DNA sequence: TGCGCCAGCAGCCACGTAGGGACTAGCGGGGGACCCGAGCAGTTCTTC. Its translation: CASSHVGTSGGPEQFF.

The chain combines TRBV19 with TRBJ2-6; 10 bases align to TRBD1. Losses at the gene ends were 6 bases for V and 1 base for J; bases not matched to a gene: 9. Germline CDR1 reads LNHDA; CDR2 reads SQIVND (reference sequence). The CDR3 runs 18 residues. Here the CDR3 reads CASSPRTGGYSGANVLTF. The CDR3 DNA sequence: TGTGCCAGTAGCCCAAGGACAGGGGGATATTCTGGGGCCAACGTCCTGACTTTC.

This clone came up a few times. The CDR3 loop reads CASSQARRTNTGELFF. The CDR3 DNA follows: TGCGCCAGCAGCCAAGCTCGTCGAACGAACACCGGGGAGCTGTTTTTT. The chain couples TRBV4-1 to TRBJ2-2, with D hard to call. Germline V CDR1 and CDR2: MGHRA, YSYEKL. The CDR3 length is 16 residues. Trimming left V 1 base short and J 0 bases short, with 9 bases between.

Note on this clone: At one of its ends the junction is not consistent with the germline gene, which may arise from a read error. The CDR3 loop is CASTQGRARLYTEAFF. The CDR3, as DNA: TGTGCCAGCACCCAAGGTAGGGCGAGGTTGTACACTGAAGCTTTCTTT. This chain joins TRBV14 and TRBJ1-1, with D hard to call. Germline CDR1 and CDR2: SGHDN and FVKESK. The CDR3 extends over 16 amino acids.

This rearrangement joins TRBV5-1 to TRBJ2-3, with 8 bases aligning to TRBD2. Per the germline V gene, CDR1 is SGHRS and CDR2 is YFSETQ. The CDR3 extends over 17 amino acids. V lost 1 base to trimming and J lost 1 base; unmatched junction nucleotides: 8. The CDR3: CASSLTSGSGGTDTQYF. CDR3 coding DNA: TGCGCCAGCAGCTTGACCAGCGGGAGTGGGGGCACAGATACGCAGTATTTT.

The gene calls are TRBV25-1 and TRBJ2-3, with D possibly being TRBD2 (6 bases). The CDR3 sequence is 15 residues long. In germline, CDR1 is MGHDK, CDR2 SYGVNS. Trimming took off 2 bases at V and 5 bases at J, with 14 bases between the two ends. CDR3 protein: CASSETGGFQDTQYF. The CDR3 bases are TGTGCCAGCAGTGAAACCGGGGGATTTCAAGATACGCAGTATTTT.

This clone occurred many times. Other DNA sequences from this sample encode an identical CDR3 as well. The rearrangement uses TRBV5-1 and TRBJ1-1; TRBD1 matches at 7 bases. V lost 4 bases and J lost 4; bases outside the gene matches: 13. The CDR3 contains 16 residues. Germline-derived CDR1 and CDR2 are SGHRS and YFSETQ. The CDR3 protein is CASSIQGKEAGTEAFF. The CDR3 bases are TGCGCCAGCAGCATACAGGGGAAGGAGGCAGGCACTGAAGCTTTCTTT.

The CDR3 nucleotides read TGTGCCTGGAGTGTTCGGACCAACACTGAAGCTTTCTTT. Protein product: CAWSVRTNTEAFF. The chain employs TRBV30 and TRBJ1-1; D gene ambiguous. The CDR3 has 13 amino acids. V lost 0 bases and J 2 bases, leaving 7 bases between the germline ends. Germline V gives CDR1 GTSNPN, CDR2 SVGIG (reference sequence). Filled out from reference TRBV30 and TRBJ1-1, the complete variable domain reads SQTIHQWPATLVQPVGSPLSLECTVEGTSNPNLYWYRQAAGRGLQLLFYSVGIGQISSEVPQNLSASRPQDRQFILSSKKLLLSDSGFYLCAWSVRTNTEAFFGQGTRLTVV.

In its sample, this clone was seen a few times. The J gene is TRBJ2-2, the V gene TRBV30, with TRBD2 matching over 8 bases. The J segment lost 7 bases and the V segment lost 6 bases, leaving 10 bases of the junction unmatched. Germline-derived CDR1 and CDR2 are GTSNPN and SVGIG (reference sequence). The CDR3 has 14 residues. The chain's CDR3 is CACSPGGPSGELFF. The CDR3 DNA sequence: TGTGCCTGTTCCCCGGGAGGGCCCAGCGGGGAGCTGTTTTTT.

The chain recombines TRBV6-1 with TRBJ2-3, with D uncertain. The CDR3 sequence is 15 residues long. CDR1 and CDR2 from the germline V gene are MNHNS and SASEGT. The V gene lost 9 bases and the J gene lost 0 bases, with 16 bases spanning the gap. Here the CDR3 DNA reads TGTGCCAGTGCCCCCTACATGGCCAGCACAGATACGCAGTATTTT. Protein product: CASAPYMASTDTQYF.

A remark on this clone: This specimen includes other DNA sequences encoding the same CDR3. The chain recombines TRBV7-9 with TRBJ1-3; D gene ambiguous. The germline V and J ends were trimmed by 3 bases and 3 bases, with 6 bases remaining between them. The CDR3 sequence is 13 residues long. CDR1 and CDR2 (germline): SEHNR, FQNEAQ (reference sequence). The CDR3: CASSLGGGNTIYF. DNA of the CDR3: TGTGCCAGCAGCTTGGGAGGTGGAAACACCATATATTTT.

The CDR3 region has the DNA TGTGCCAGCAGCCGTCCTACAGGGGGAGAGCAGTACTTC. Translated, it gives CASSRPTGGEQYF. The chain has TRBV5-4 and TRBJ2-7; TRBD1 matches at 8 bases. Germline values: CDR1 SGHNT, CDR2 YYREEE (reference sequence). Germline trimming cut 4 bases from V and 7 bases from J; bases unmatched to any gene: 7. The CDR3 contains 13 residues.

The rearrangement joins TRBV18 to TRBJ1-1, with no clear D. With 1 base removed from V and 4 bases from J, the gap between germline ends came to 13 bases. CDR1 KGHSH and CDR2 LQKENI come from the germline V gene. The CDR3 has 15 amino acids. The CDR3 region is CASSPQWSTGTEAFF. The CDR3 DNA reads TGTGCCAGCTCACCACAATGGTCCACCGGCACTGAAGCTTTCTTT.

The J gene is TRBJ2-2, the V gene TRBV4-2; 12 bases are a match to TRBD2. The CDR3 loop spans 17 amino acids. V lost 0 bases to trimming and J lost 2 bases; unmatched junction nucleotides: 1. CDR1 and CDR2 from the germline V gene are LGHNA and YNFKEQ. DNA of the CDR3: TGTGCCAGCAGCCAAGAGACTAGCGGGAGAAACACCGGGGAGCTGTTTTTT. Its translation is CASSQETSGRNTGELFF.

The chain has TRBV10-3 and TRBJ2-7; 10 bases map to TRBD2. This CDR3 has 13 residues. Germline CDR1 ENHRY, CDR2 SYGVKD. The trim removed 6 bases at V and 2 bases at J, leaving 1 base unmatched. CDR3 residues: CAIRAGGPYEQYF. The CDR3 DNA reads TGTGCCATCAGAGCGGGAGGGCCCTACGAGCAGTACTTC.

The genes are TRBV7-8 and TRBJ1-5; weak D call: TRBD1 (5 bases). CDR1 SGHVS and CDR2 FQNEAQ come from the germline V gene. The CDR3 consists of 19 residues. The V gene lost 5 bases and the J gene lost 7 bases, with 30 bases spanning the gap. Here the CDR3 reads CASSPSYGARVEGGQPQHF. The CDR3 DNA reads as TGTGCCAGCAGCCCCTCATATGGTGCCAGGGTAGAAGGTGGACAGCCCCAGCATTTT. Full variable domain (missing parts from reference TRBV7-8 and TRBJ1-5): GAGVSQSPRYKVAKRGQDVALRCDPISGHVSLFWYQQALGQGPEFLTYFQNEAQLDKSGLPSDRFFAERPEGSVSTLKIQRTQQEDSAVYLCASSPSYGARVEGGQPQHFGDGTRLSIL.

This chain connects TRBV18 to TRBJ1-1; 8 bases line up with TRBD1. The CDR3 sequence is 17 residues long. From germline, CDR1 is KGHSH and CDR2 LQKENI. J gave up 3 bases and V 3 bases, and 12 bases lay outside the gene matches. The CDR3 here is CASSPRTGSISDTEAFF. The CDR3 DNA reads as TGTGCCAGCTCACCCCGGACAGGGTCTATTTCGGACACTGAAGCTTTCTTT.